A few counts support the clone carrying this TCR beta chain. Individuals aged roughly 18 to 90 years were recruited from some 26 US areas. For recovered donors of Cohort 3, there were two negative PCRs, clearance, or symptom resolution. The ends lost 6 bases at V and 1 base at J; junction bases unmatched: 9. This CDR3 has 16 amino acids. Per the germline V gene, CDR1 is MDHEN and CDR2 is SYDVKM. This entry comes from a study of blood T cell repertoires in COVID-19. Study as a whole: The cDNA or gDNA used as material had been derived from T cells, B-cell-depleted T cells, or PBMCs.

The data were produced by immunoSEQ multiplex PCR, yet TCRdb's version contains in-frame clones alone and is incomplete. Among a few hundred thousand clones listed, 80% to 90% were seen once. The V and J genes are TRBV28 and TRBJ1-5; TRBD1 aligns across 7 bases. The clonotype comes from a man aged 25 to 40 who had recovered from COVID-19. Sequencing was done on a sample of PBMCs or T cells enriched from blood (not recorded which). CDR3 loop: CASSRGDRVSNQPQHF. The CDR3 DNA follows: TGTGCCAGCAGCCGAGGCGACAGGGTAAGCAATCAGCCCCAGCATTTT.